The 12 T cell receptor beta chains reported below all come from one sample, sequenced in a study of identical twins. TCRdb fed the 5' RACE reads into MiXCR, producing one record per CDR3 protein. The table lists a few hundred thousand distinct CDR3 sequences, roughly a tenth of them singletons. The sample was memory T cells sorted from blood. All receptors derive from a man in his forties or fifties in good health.

On this clonotype: This sequence may be a read error, since a much larger clone differs from it by one base. This CDR3 is CSALRGDTQYF. The CDR3 bases are TGCAGTGCTCTCAGGGGGGATACGCAGTATTTT. This chain connects TRBV20-1 to TRBJ2-3; 7 nucleotides align to TRBD1. Unmatched junction bases numbered 2, after V lost 5 bases and J lost 6 bases. The CDR3 has 11 residues. Germline assignment: CDR1 DFQATT and CDR2 SNEGSKA (reference sequence).

This clonotype has ten or more counts. This rearrangement joins TRBV7-2 to TRBJ1-2, with D possibly TRBD1 on 6 matching bases. Per germline, CDR1 SGHTA and CDR2 FQGNSA. The CDR3 loop spans 14 amino acids. V was pared by 1 base and J by 6 bases, with 12 bases between. The CDR3 sequence: CASSLDGRGNGYTF. Written as DNA, the CDR3 is TGTGCCAGCAGCTTAGACGGCAGGGGTAATGGCTACACCTTC. Supplemented by reference TRBV7-2 and TRBJ1-2, the full variable domain reads GAGVSQSPSNKVTEKGKDVELRCDPISGHTALYWYRQSLGQGLEFLIYFQGNSAPDKSGLPSDRFSAERTGGSVSTLTIQRTQQEDSAVYLCASSLDGRGNGYTFGSGTRLTVV.

The chain couples TRBV20-1 to TRBJ2-1; TRBD2 aligns across 7 bases. Trimming took 7 bases from V and 5 from J; bases not matched to a gene: 14. The CDR3 runs to 15 residues. The V gene's germline CDR1 is DFQATT and CDR2 SNEGSKA (reference sequence). The CDR3 here is CSGTLGGGPNNEQFF. The CDR3, as DNA: TGCAGTGGGACGCTGGGGGGAGGGCCTAACAATGAGCAGTTCTTC.

The chain combines TRBV15 with TRBJ2-1, with a tentative D call TRBD1 (5 bases). Germline V lookup: CDR1 LNHNV, CDR2 YYDKDF (reference sequence). This CDR3 contains 16 residues. V gave up 2 bases and J gave up 0 bases, with 11 bases separating them. The CDR3 sequence: CATSRPTGFSYNEQFF. DNA for the CDR3: TGTGCCACCAGCAGACCTACAGGATTCTCCTACAATGAGCAGTTCTTC.

This clonotype was seen only a few times. The genes are TRBV11-3 and TRBJ2-3; the D call may be TRBD1 or TRBD2 (6 bases each). The CDR3 is 14 amino acids. Trimming removed 7 bases from V and 2 bases from J, with 13 bases in between. Germline lookup yields CDR1 SGHNT and CDR2 YENEEA. As DNA, the CDR3 is TGTGCCAGCAAAGGGGGACTCCCCACAGATACGCAGTATTTT. As protein: CASKGGLPTDTQYF. The variable domain in full, with the rest retrieved from reference TRBV11-3 and TRBJ2-3, is EAGVVQSPRYKIIEKKQPVAFWCNPISGHNTLYWYLQNLGQGPELLIRYENEEAVDDSQLPKDRFSAERLKGVDSTLKIQPAELGDSAVYLCASKGGLPTDTQYFGPGTRLTVL.

This clonotype was seen a few times. This sequence joins TRBV15 and TRBJ2-3, with 8 bases fitting TRBD1. Per the germline V gene, CDR1 is LNHNV and CDR2 is YYDKDF (reference sequence). V lost 0 bases and J lost 0; bases outside the gene matches: 8. The CDR3 runs to 18 residues. The CDR3 protein is CATSRDWGQAGSTDTQYF. CDR3 nucleotides: TGTGCCACCAGCAGAGATTGGGGACAGGCGGGTAGCACAGATACGCAGTATTTT. Complete variable domain (other parts from reference TRBV15 and TRBJ2-3): DAMVIQNPRYQVTQFGKPVTLSCSQTLNHNVMYWYQQKSSQAPKLLFHYYDKDFNNEADTPDNFQSRRPNTSFCFLDIRSPGLGDTAMYLCATSRDWGQAGSTDTQYFGPGTRLTVL.

V and J are TRBV2 and TRBJ1-5; unclear D gene. Germline loops: CDR1 SNHLY, CDR2 FYNNEI. The CDR3 length is 13 residues. V lost 6 bases and J 1 base, leaving 7 bases between the germline ends. CDR3 protein: CASRGGSNQPQHF. CDR3 nucleotide sequence: TGTGCCAGCAGGGGAGGCAGCAATCAGCCCCAGCATTTT.

The table lists this clonotype with many counts. The rearrangement uses TRBV12-3 or TRBV12-4 and TRBJ2-2; TRBD2 might be the D (5 bases). The CDR3 runs to 23 residues. Trimming took off 2 bases at V and 5 bases at J, with 36 bases between the two ends. The CDR3 sequence: CASSLRTVGVWLIELQSTGELFF. The CDR3 bases are TGTGCCAGCAGTTTAAGGACGGTCGGGGTGTGGCTGATAGAGTTACAGAGTACCGGGGAGCTGTTTTTT.

This clonotype appeared many times. The chain is built from TRBV4-2 and TRBJ2-1, with 10 bases lining up with TRBD2. The length of the CDR3 is 16 residues. Germline V CDR1 and CDR2: LGHNA, YNFKEQ. V lost 0 bases and J lost 8; bases outside the gene matches: 7. The CDR3 DNA is TGTGCCAGCAGCCAAGAACCTAGCGGGAGAGTAGATGAGCAGTTCTTC. This encodes CASSQEPSGRVDEQFF.

The chain combines TRBV6-5 with TRBJ2-7; TRBD1 aligns across 10 bases. The CDR3 is 16 amino acids. Trimming removed 3 bases from V and 1 base from J; junction bases left unmatched: 6. The germline V gene encodes CDR1 MNHEY and CDR2 SVGAGI. CDR3 DNA: TGTGCCAGCAGTTATGGCCCGGGACAGGGGTCCTACGAGCAGTACTTC. Translating gives CASSYGPGQGSYEQYF.

This clonotype was counted ten times or more. For the CDR3, the DNA is TGTGCCAGCAGCCAAGATCCGGGGCTCAATTCACCCCTCCACTTT. This translates into CASSQDPGLNSPLHF. V usage is TRBV4-2 and J usage is TRBJ1-6; weak D call: TRBD1 (5 bases). Per the germline V gene, CDR1 is LGHNA and CDR2 is YNFKEQ. The germline V and J ends were trimmed by 0 bases and 7 bases, with 10 bases remaining between them. The CDR3 is 15 amino acids.

This clonotype has at least ten counts. The chain recombines TRBV28 with TRBJ2-1; 10 positions match TRBD2. Germline V gene lookup returns CDR1 MDHEN and CDR2 SYDVKM. J was trimmed by 8 bases and V by 5 bases; bases with no gene match: 3. The CDR3 consists of 13 residues. Written as DNA, the CDR3 is TGTGCCAGCAGTCCTAGCGGGGGTTATGAGCAGTTCTTC. It is translated as CASSPSGGYEQFF. Combining the CDR3 with reference TRBV28 and TRBJ2-1 gives the whole variable domain DVKVTQSSRYLVKRTGEKVFLECVQDMDHENMFWYRQDPGLGLRLIYFSYDVKMKEKGDIPEGYSVSREKKERFSLILESASTNQTSMYLCASSPSGGYEQFFGPGTRLTVL.